The 15 T cell receptor beta chains below were found in one sample sequenced in a study of somatic mutations in cytotoxic T cells in rheumatoid arthritis (dated by TCRdb to 2016 to 2017). Library preparation employed the immunoSEQ multiplex PCR assay. Here the immuneACCESS table is served through TCRdb, limited to in-frame sequences with V and J called. Missing clones are a known gap in these copies; in checked studies unresolved V genes cover under half, and the rest lacks a known reason. Present in this sample are 9,500 to 15,000 clones, 83% of which were seen just once. The ten most abundant clones make up 12% to 15% of the sample. The specimen sequenced was CD8+ T cells sorted from blood. Source of these receptors: a woman in her sixties or seventies in good health.

The CDR3 reads CASSPSMGTRDTEAFF. CDR3 DNA: TGTGCCAGCAGCCCTAGTATGGGTACCAGGGACACTGAAGCTTTCTTT. This chain joins TRBV13 and TRBJ1-1, with D perhaps TRBD1 (5 bases). Germline V gene data show CDR1 as PRHDT and CDR2 as FYEKMQ (reference sequence). The V end lost 5 bases, the J end lost 3 bases, and 19 bases lay between the germline ends. The CDR3 sequence is 16 residues long.

The chain combines TRBV11-2 with TRBJ2-1; D perhaps matches TRBD1 (6 bases). CDR1 is SGHAT, CDR2 FQNNGV, per germline. V was trimmed by 1 base and J by 10 bases, leaving 11 bases between them. The CDR3 spans 13 residues. The CDR3 reads CASSLVPDREQFF. The CDR3 DNA follows: TGTGCCAGCAGCTTAGTCCCTGACAGGGAGCAGTTCTTC.

The V gene is TRBV19, the J gene TRBJ1-5; 8 bases are shared with TRBD1. The CDR3 runs to 14 residues. The V gene end was trimmed by 9 bases and the J gene end by 6 bases; junction bases not matched to a gene: 10. Germline V gene data show CDR1 as LNHDA and CDR2 as SQIVND (reference sequence). Here the CDR3 DNA reads TGTGCCAGCGAATTCCGGACAGGGTTTCAGCCCCAGCATTTT. Translated: CASEFRTGFQPQHF. The entire variable domain, with the rest obtained from reference TRBV19 and TRBJ1-5, is as follows: DGGITQSPKYLFRKEGQNVTLSCEQNLNHDAMYWYRQDPGQGLRLIYYSQIVNDFQKGDIAEGYSVSREKKESFPLTVTSAQKNPTAFYLCASEFRTGFQPQHFGDGTRLSIL.

The rearrangement joins TRBV6-5 to TRBJ2-4, with D perhaps TRBD2 (6 bases). The CDR3 contains 15 residues. Looked up from germline, CDR1 is MNHEY and CDR2 is SVGAGI. V was trimmed by 3 bases and J by 8 bases, leaving 17 bases between them. CDR3 in amino acids: CASSYRPWGLDIQYF. CDR3 nucleotides: TGTGCCAGCAGTTATCGGCCCTGGGGACTCGACATTCAGTACTTC.

This clone was found once. This chain links TRBV6-1 with TRBJ1-1; TRBD1 might be the D (6 bases). V lost 7 bases, J lost 1 base, and 13 bases lay in between. Germline CDR1 is MNHNS and CDR2 is SASEGT. The CDR3 has 14 amino acids. For the CDR3, the DNA is TGTGCCAGCATCAAAAGGGGGAAGAACACTGAAGCTTTCTTT. It is translated as CASIKRGKNTEAFF.

This chain connects TRBV9 to TRBJ2-3, with a weak D call TRBD1 (6 bases). The CDR3 totals 16 residues. The germline V gene has CDR1 SGDLS and CDR2 YYNGEE. V was shortened by 5 bases and J by 0 bases, with 16 bases between the two germline ends. Written as DNA, the CDR3 is TGTGCCAGCAGTGAACAGGGCGGTTTTAGCACAGATACGCAGTATTTT. Its translation: CASSEQGGFSTDTQYF.

The chain combines TRBV7-9 with TRBJ2-7; TRBD1 matches 7 bases. This CDR3 comprises 12 residues. Per the germline V gene, CDR1 is SEHNR and CDR2 is FQNEAQ (reference sequence). Unmatched junction bases numbered 4, after V lost 6 bases and J lost 5 bases. This CDR3 is CASSYDRDEQYV. As DNA, the CDR3 is TGTGCCAGCAGTTACGACAGGGACGAGCAGTACGTC.

The chain recombines TRBV6-5 with TRBJ1-1, with 8 bases that match TRBD1. Per germline, CDR1 MNHEY and CDR2 SVGAGI. Germline trimming cut 2 bases from V and 4 bases from J; bases unmatched to any gene: 9. The CDR3 has 16 amino acids. The CDR3 DNA is TGTGCCAGCAGTTACCCTTCGACAGGGGAGGCCACTGAAGCTTTCTTT. Translated, it gives CASSYPSTGEATEAFF.

V is TRBV5-6 and J is TRBJ2-1, with D possibly being TRBD2 (6 bases). Germline V gene data show CDR1 as SGHDT and CDR2 as YYEEEE. The CDR3 extends over 16 amino acids. Trimming pared 0 bases from V and 1 base from J, leaving 11 bases between. The CDR3 region is CASSLVTGGSYNEQFF. In DNA form, the CDR3 reads TGTGCCAGCAGCTTGGTTACAGGAGGGTCCTACAATGAGCAGTTCTTC.

The chain links TRBV4-1 to TRBJ2-7; 7 positions match TRBD2. The germline CDR1 and CDR2 sequences are MGHRA and YSYEKL. There are 15 residues in the CDR3. The V and J ends lost 0 bases and 5 bases, in that order; junction bases with no gene match: 7. The CDR3 DNA reads TGCGCCAGCAGCCAAGAAGGTGGCGGGGGTAACGAGCAGTACTTC. Its protein product is CASSQEGGGGNEQYF.

Written as DNA, the CDR3 is TGTGCCAGCAGCTTGGGAGAGGGGGCGTTGGGAGGCTACACCTTC. Its translation is CASSLGEGALGGYTF. The gene calls are TRBV5-4 and TRBJ1-2, with 7 bases fitting TRBD1. The CDR3 has 15 amino acids. Germline assignment: CDR1 SGHNT and CDR2 YYREEE (reference sequence). V lost 0 bases, J lost 8 bases, and 10 bases stayed unmatched.

The CDR3 DNA follows: TGTGCCAGCAGGGACGGGCAGGGAATCCCCTACGAGCAGTACTTC. It translates to CASRDGQGIPYEQYF. The chain joins TRBV6-5 to TRBJ2-7; D perhaps matches TRBD1 (5 bases). Germline V gives CDR1 MNHEY, CDR2 SVGAGI. V was trimmed by 6 bases and J by 2 bases, leaving 17 bases between them. CDR3 size: 15 residues.

The chain uses TRBV27 and TRBJ1-2; 10 bases match TRBD1. V lost 5 bases to trimming and J lost 0 bases; unmatched junction nucleotides: 6. In germline, CDR1 is MNHEY, CDR2 SMNVEV (reference sequence). The CDR3 runs to 16 residues. The CDR3 loop is CASSPWTGGTNYGYTF. CDR3 coding DNA: TGTGCCAGCAGTCCCTGGACAGGGGGGACTAACTATGGCTACACCTTC.

The chain couples TRBV28 to TRBJ1-4, with 9 bases fitting TRBD1. V shed 6 bases and J 6 bases; nucleotides not matched to a gene: 8. Germline V gene data show CDR1 as MDHEN and CDR2 as SYDVKM. The CDR3 contains 15 residues. CDR3 sequence (DNA): TGTGCCAGCAGCCCTGGGACAGGGAGGGATGAAAAACTGTTTTTT. It is translated as CASSPGTGRDEKLFF. Full variable domain (rest looked up from reference TRBV28 and TRBJ1-4): DVKVTQSSRYLVKRTGEKVFLECVQDMDHENMFWYRQDPGLGLRLIYFSYDVKMKEKGDIPEGYSVSREKKERFSLILESASTNQTSMYLCASSPGTGRDEKLFFGSGTQLSVL.

In its sample, this clone was seen a few times. The V and J genes are TRBV19 and TRBJ2-1; 8 nucleotides match TRBD1. The junction had 7 bases not matched to a gene; V was cut back by 5 bases and J by 7 bases. The germline V gene has CDR1 LNHDA and CDR2 SQIVND (reference sequence). The CDR3 length is 14 residues. CDR3 sequence: CASSATGAVNEQFF. CDR3 bases: TGTGCCAGTAGTGCGACAGGGGCGGTTAATGAGCAGTTCTTC.